These T cell receptor beta chains were read from a single sample in a study of T cells after yellow fever vaccination. TCRdb redid the calling of the 5' RACE reads with MiXCR, one entry per CDR3 protein. Altogether hundreds of thousands of distinct CDR3 sequences are present, around 4% being singletons, with the ten largest covering about a quarter. Material: PBMCs, obtained on the day of the yellow fever booster vaccination. The receptor set was obtained from a man between 18 and 29 years old who received the YFV17D yellow fever vaccine. CDR3s include the opening cysteine and the closing phenylalanine or tryptophan. D genes are given only for firm matches. Clone size is not always given. Where it is, it says once, few, many or a class for expanded clones.

j_gene | v_gene | abundance | d_gene | CDR3nt | CDR3aa
TRBJ1-6 | TRBV4-3 | few | TRBD1 | TGCGCCAGCAGCCAAGACTACGGGACAGAAAATAATTCACCCCTCCACTTT | CASSQDYGTENNSPLHF
TRBJ2-5 | TRBV7-2 | many | TRBD1 | TGTGCCAGCAGCGGACAGGGTTCGAAAGAGACCCAGTACTTC | CASSGQGSKETQYF
TRBJ2-7 | TRBV20-1 | few | - | TGCAGTGCCCGGGACACAGTCCAGTACTTC | CSARDTVQYF
TRBJ2-5 | TRBV9 | - | TRBD2 | TGTGCCAGCAGCGTAGCTAGCGGGGGTTGGGAGACCCAGTACTTC | CASSVASGGWETQYF
TRBJ1-5 | TRBV18 | many | - | TGTGCCAGCTCACCGCAGGGTTTCGACCAGCCCCAGCATTTT | CASSPQGFDQPQHF
TRBJ2-4 | TRBV5-6 | many | - | TGTGCCAGCAGCTTGGTTGCCCTAGCCAAAAACATTCAGTACTTC | CASSLVALAKNIQYF
TRBJ2-2 | TRBV5-1 | - | - | TGCGCCAGCAGCTCCGACAGGTCCACCGGGGAGCTGTTTTTT | CASSSDRSTGELFF
TRBJ2-3 | TRBV12-3/TRBV12-4 | few | TRBD1 | TGTGCCAGCAGGGCTACCACCACAGGGGGTGGCACAGATACGCAGTATTTT | CASRATTTGGGTDTQYF
TRBJ1-1 | TRBV7-9 | many | - | TGTGCCAGCAGCCAAAACAGGGACACTGAAGCTTTCTTT | CASSQNRDTEAFF
TRBJ2-1 | TRBV11-3 | few | TRBD2 | TGTGCCAGCAGCTTAGGTAGTCGCGGGGGGATCTACAATGAGCAGTTCTTC | CASSLGSRGGIYNEQFF
TRBJ2-2 | TRBV5-1 | many | TRBD1 | TGCGCCAGCAGCTCAAGGCCAGGGGGAGACACCGGGGAGCTGTTTTTT | CASSSRPGGDTGELFF
TRBJ2-7 | TRBV20-1 | many | - | TGCAGTGCTAGAGAGGTGGGCTACTCCTACGAGCAGTACTTC | CSAREVGYSYEQYF
TRBJ2-3 | TRBV28 | - | TRBD1 | TGTGCCAGCAGACAGGGGGGCCGCGCAGATACGCAGTATTTT | CASRQGGRADTQYF
TRBJ1-5 | TRBV4-1 | few | TRBD1 | TGCGCCAGCAGCCGGGGACAGGGGGAGGGTCAGCCCCAGCATTTT | CASSRGQGEGQPQHF
TRBJ1-2 | TRBV6-6 | - | - | TGTGCCAGCAGTAGCACAGCGACGGGGCGCTACACCTTC | CASSSTATGRYTF
TRBJ2-5 | TRBV6-1 | many | - | TGTGCCAGCAGGGGATGGCGGGGGCACCAAGAGACCCAGTACTTC | CASRGWRGHQETQYF
TRBJ2-5 | TRBV20-1 | many | - | TGCAGTGCCCGAGACGCAGAACAAGAGACCCAGTACTTC | CSARDAEQETQYF
TRBJ1-1 | TRBV7-2 | few | TRBD1 | TGTGCCAGCAGCTTCTGGCAGGGGGTAACTGAAGCTTTCTTT | CASSFWQGVTEAFF
TRBJ1-1 | TRBV6-1 | many | TRBD1 | TGTGCCAGCAGCGACAGGGGTGAAGCTTTCTTT | CASSDRGEAFF
TRBJ1-5 | TRBV27 | many | - | TGTGCCAGCAGTTGGGGGCTCAATCAGCCCCAGCATTTT | CASSWGLNQPQHF
TRBJ2-7 | TRBV5-1 | few | TRBD2 | TGCGCCAGCAGCCGCAATTTAGCGGGGGGGCGTCCCTCCCACGAGCAGTACTTC | CASSRNLAGGRPSHEQYF
TRBJ1-2 | TRBV3-1 | - | - | TGTGCCTGCGCCAACCGCAATCCCTATGGCTACACCTTC | CACANRNPYGYTF
TRBJ2-1 | TRBV24-1 | - | TRBD1 | TGTGCCACCAGTGATTCGACAGGGTACCTAGACAATGAGCAGTTCTTC | CATSDSTGYLDNEQFF
TRBJ2-7 | TRBV27 | few | - | TGTGCCAGCAGATTGACAGGATCCCACGAGCAGTACTTC | CASRLTGSHEQYF
TRBJ2-2 | TRBV12-3/TRBV12-4 | many | TRBD2 | TGTGCCAGCAGTTTAAGACCGAGACTAGCGACCTTACTTCCGAACACCGGGGAGCTGTTTTTT | CASSLRPRLATLLPNTGELFF
TRBJ1-5 | TRBV7-2 | few | TRBD1 | TGTGCCAGCAGCTTAGTAGGGGGCGCAGATCAGCCCCAGCATTTT | CASSLVGGADQPQHF
TRBJ1-5 | TRBV6-2/TRBV6-3 | - | - | TGTGCCAGCAGTTACGCAGGGAATCAGCCCCAGCATTTT | CASSYAGNQPQHF
TRBJ2-5 | TRBV6-2/TRBV6-3 | - | - | TGTGCCAGCAGTTACGGGCTACGCCAAGAGACCCAGTACTTC | CASSYGLRQETQYF
TRBJ1-2 | TRBV14 | many | - | TGTGCCAGCAGCCGCCTCAGGCCAGGGGACTATGGCTACACCTTC | CASSRLRPGDYGYTF
TRBJ1-2 | TRBV27 | - | TRBD1 | TGTGCCAGCAGTGTCGGGACAGGGGTTGGCTACACCTTC | CASSVGTGVGYTF
TRBJ2-3 | TRBV29-1 | few | - | TGCAGCGTCCCCGAGACCGACCATACGCAGTATTTT | CSVPETDHTQYF
TRBJ2-1 | TRBV20-1 | many | TRBD2 | TGCGCTTATGGGACTAGCGAGTCGGATGAGCAGTTCTTC | CAYGTSESDEQFF